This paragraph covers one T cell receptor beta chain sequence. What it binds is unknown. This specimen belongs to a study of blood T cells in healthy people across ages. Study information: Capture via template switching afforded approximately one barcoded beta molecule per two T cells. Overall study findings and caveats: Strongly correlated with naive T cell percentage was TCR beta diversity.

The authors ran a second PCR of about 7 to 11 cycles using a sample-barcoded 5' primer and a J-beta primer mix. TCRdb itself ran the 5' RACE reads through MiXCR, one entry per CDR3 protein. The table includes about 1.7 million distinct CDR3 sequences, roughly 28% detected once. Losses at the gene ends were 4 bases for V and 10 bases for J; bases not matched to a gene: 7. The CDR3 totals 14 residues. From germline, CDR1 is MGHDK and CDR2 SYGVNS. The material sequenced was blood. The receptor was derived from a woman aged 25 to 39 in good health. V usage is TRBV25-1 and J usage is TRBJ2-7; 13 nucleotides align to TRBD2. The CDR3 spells CASSGTSGGVDQYF. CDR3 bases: TGTGCCAGCAGTGGAACTAGCGGGGGGGTTGACCAGTACTTC.